What follows are 30 T cell receptor beta chains derived from one specimen sequenced in a study of blood T cell repertoires in COVID-19. The repertoire was sequenced with immunoSEQ multiplex PCR; TCRdb's copy has only in-frame clones and lacks some. Counted here are 200,000 to 250,000 clones, about 81% occurring once; the ten biggest clones make up less than 6%. What was sequenced was peripheral blood. The receptor source for this set is a woman aged 70-85 years with COVID-19, enrolled during active disease.

This chain's CDR3 is CASSSAGMGVNEQFF. The CDR3 bases are TGTGCCAGCAGTTCAGCGGGAATGGGGGTGAATGAGCAGTTCTTC. The chain recombines TRBV2 with TRBJ2-1, with 7 positions matching TRBD2. Per the germline V gene, CDR1 is SNHLY and CDR2 is FYNNEI. Unmatched junction bases numbered 11, after V lost 5 bases and J lost 7 bases. This CDR3 contains 15 residues.

The chain is built from TRBV18 and TRBJ1-3; D possibly corresponds to TRBD1 (6 bases). The germline CDR1 and CDR2 sequences are KGHSH and LQKENI. The CDR3 totals 16 residues. V lost 2 bases and J lost 7, with 18 bases in between. CDR3 amino acids: CASSPNPGQHGNTIYF. Written as DNA, the CDR3 is TGTGCCAGCTCACCAAACCCCGGACAGCATGGGAACACCATATATTTT.

The chain combines TRBV6-5 with TRBJ2-2, with D unclear. Trimming took 5 bases from V and 7 from J, leaving 8 bases between them. The V gene's germline CDR1 is MNHEY and CDR2 SVGAGI. This CDR3 is 12 amino acids long. CDR3 protein: CASSLRSGELFF. CDR3 nucleotide sequence: TGTGCCAGCAGTCTGAGGAGCGGGGAGCTGTTTTTT.

V gene TRBV10-2 combines with J gene TRBJ2-1, with a possible D match to TRBD2 (6 bases). The V end lost 0 bases, the J end lost 10 bases, and 10 bases lay between the germline ends. The CDR3 contains 13 residues. The germline V gene encodes CDR1 WSHSY and CDR2 SAAADI. DNA of the CDR3: TGCGCCAGCAGTGAGTCGACGGCGGGAGAGCAGTTCTTC. It encodes CASSESTAGEQFF.

This chain links TRBV9 with TRBJ1-2; a possible D gene is TRBD1 (5 bases). Germline values: CDR1 SGDLS, CDR2 YYNGEE. The CDR3 spans 15 residues. Trimming left V 0 bases short and J 4 bases short, with 13 bases between. CDR3 DNA sequence: TGTGCCAGCAGCGTAGCCCAGGCGGGGGTCTATGGCTACACCTTC. Translated, it gives CASSVAQAGVYGYTF.

The genes are TRBV5-4 and TRBJ2-7; a weak D match, TRBD2 (6 bases). Trimming left V 4 bases short and J 0 bases short, with 11 bases between. This CDR3 has 14 residues. Per the germline V gene, CDR1 is SGHNT and CDR2 is YYREEE (reference sequence). As DNA, the CDR3 is TGTGCCAGCAGCCTGTCGACTAGCTCCTACGAGCAGTACTTC. It translates to CASSLSTSSYEQYF.

The V call is TRBV15, the J call TRBJ1-1; D not certain. Germline V lookup: CDR1 LNHNV, CDR2 YYDKDF (reference sequence). With 5 bases removed from V and 3 bases from J, the gap between germline ends came to 13 bases. There are 14 residues in the CDR3. The chain's CDR3 is CATSRGQTYTEAFF. CDR3 bases: TGTGCCACCAGCCGTGGGCAGACCTACACTGAAGCTTTCTTT.

The rearrangement links TRBV7-2 to TRBJ2-1; the match to TRBD2 covers 8 bases. This CDR3 is 15 amino acids long. The J segment lost 7 bases and the V segment lost 4 bases, leaving 9 bases of the junction unmatched. Germline values: CDR1 SGHTA, CDR2 FQGNSA. CDR3 loop: CASSSFLAGSNEQFF. As DNA, the CDR3 is TGTGCCAGCAGCTCCTTTCTAGCGGGTTCTAATGAGCAGTTCTTC.

J is TRBJ2-3 and V is TRBV5-1, with 14 bases matching TRBD2. The germline CDR1 and CDR2 sequences are SGHRS and YFSETQ. The CDR3 length is 19 residues. With 4 bases clipped from V and 3 bases from J, the junction kept 13 bases outside the gene matches. The CDR3 DNA reads TGCGCCAGCAGCATCCTCACCGGGACTAGCGGGAGAAGAACAGATACGCAGTATTTT. As protein: CASSILTGTSGRRTDTQYF. Looking up the rest from reference TRBV5-1 and TRBJ2-3 gives the full variable domain: KAGVTQTPRYLIKTRGQQVTLSCSPISGHRSVSWYQQTPGQGLQFLFEYFSETQRNKGNFPGRFSGRQFSNSRSEMNVSTLELGDSALYLCASSILTGTSGRRTDTQYFGPGTRLTVL.

The chain has TRBV4-1 and TRBJ1-2; maybe TRBD1 (5 bases). CDR1 is MGHRA and CDR2 is YSYEKL in the germline V gene. V gave up 0 bases and J gave up 4 bases, with 12 bases separating them. This CDR3 spans 15 amino acids. The DNA of the CDR3 is TGCGCCAGCAGCCAAGATCAACGGACAACCTATGGCTACACCTTC. It is translated as CASSQDQRTTYGYTF.

The V call is TRBV5-6, the J call TRBJ2-6; D gene uncertain. The CDR3 has 16 amino acids. Trimming left V 0 bases short and J 0 bases short, with 7 bases between. Germline V gene data show CDR1 as SGHDT and CDR2 as YYEEEE. This chain's CDR3 is CASSLVLVSGANVLTF. For the CDR3, the DNA is TGTGCCAGCAGCTTGGTTTTAGTCTCTGGGGCCAACGTCCTGACTTTC.

Here the CDR3 reads CASSADRAYEQYF. CDR3 coding DNA: TGTGCCAGCAGTGCCGACAGAGCCTACGAGCAGTACTTC. The chain carries TRBV12-3 or TRBV12-4 and TRBJ2-7, with TRBD1 as a possible D gene (5 bases). The CDR3 is 13 amino acids. Trimming left V 5 bases short and J 2 bases short, with 10 bases between.

The chain uses TRBV5-1 and TRBJ1-4; 9 bases align to TRBD1. CDR3 size: 14 residues. Germline V CDR1 and CDR2: SGHRS, YFSETQ. V shed 3 bases, J shed 8 bases, and the junction held 5 bases outside the gene matches. DNA for the CDR3: TGCGCCAGCAGCTCGGGACAGGGCCGAGAAAAACTGTTTTTT. Translating gives CASSSGQGREKLFF.

J is TRBJ2-2 and V is TRBV6-6; TRBD2 matches at 12 bases. There are 15 residues in the CDR3. Losses at the gene ends were 7 bases for V and 5 bases for J; bases not matched to a gene: 5. From germline, CDR1 is MNHNY and CDR2 SVGAGI (reference sequence). The chain's CDR3 is CASNRGTSGTGELFF. The CDR3 DNA follows: TGTGCCAGCAATCGAGGGACTAGCGGGACCGGGGAGCTGTTTTTT.

The J gene is TRBJ1-4, the V gene TRBV3-1 (or the pseudogene TRBV3-2); D gene unclear. Germline assignment: CDR1 LGHDT and CDR2 YNNKEL (reference sequence). V was pared by 4 bases and J by 7 bases, with 10 bases between. The CDR3 sequence is 13 residues long. The CDR3 DNA follows: TGTGCCAGCAGCCTTAACTATGGTGAAAAACTGTTTTTT. It is translated as CASSLNYGEKLFF.

The chain recombines TRBV11-2 with TRBJ2-1, with D perhaps matching TRBD2 (6 bases). Trimming took 3 bases from V and 13 from J, leaving 16 bases between them. The CDR3 totals 13 residues. The germline gives CDR1 SGHAT, CDR2 FQNNGV. The CDR3 loop is CASSFGAEGKQFF. CDR3 bases: TGTGCCAGCAGCTTCGGGGCGGAGGGGAAACAGTTCTTC.

The chain recombines TRBV2 with TRBJ1-4, with 8 bases identical to TRBD1. The V and J ends lost 6 bases and 5 bases, in that order; junction bases with no gene match: 8. Germline-derived CDR1 and CDR2 are SNHLY and FYNNEI. The CDR3 contains 15 residues. In DNA, the CDR3 is TGTGCCAGCAGCGAAACCGGGACAGGAAATGAAAAACTGTTTTTT. As protein: CASSETGTGNEKLFF. Together with reference TRBV2 and TRBJ1-4, the CDR3 gives the full variable domain: EPEVTQTPSHQVTQMGQEVILRCVPISNHLYFYWYRQILGQKVEFLVSFYNNEISEKSEIFDDQFSVERPDGSNFTLKIRSTKLEDSAMYFCASSETGTGNEKLFFGSGTQLSVL.

The V and J genes are TRBV28 and TRBJ2-7; 12 bases align to TRBD2. With V trimmed by 4 bases and J by 0 bases, 1 base remained unmatched. The CDR3 sequence is 15 residues long. Germline V gene data show CDR1 as MDHEN and CDR2 as SYDVKM. For the CDR3, the DNA is TGTGCCAGCAGTTCGACTAGCGGGAGCTCCTACGAGCAGTACTTC. Translation: CASSSTSGSSYEQYF.

The chain combines TRBV6-5 with TRBJ2-7; 8 bases map to TRBD1. From germline, CDR1 is MNHEY and CDR2 SVGAGI. V shed 6 bases, J shed 4 bases, and the junction held 5 bases outside the gene matches. This CDR3 has 13 amino acids. This chain's CDR3 is CASRGTGIYEQYF. The CDR3 nucleotides are TGTGCCAGCAGAGGGACAGGCATTTACGAGCAGTACTTC.

The chain combines TRBV15 with TRBJ2-7; no clear D. Germline CDR1 and CDR2: LNHNV and YYDKDF (reference sequence). V lost 0 bases, J lost 6 bases, and 27 bases lay in between. The CDR3 sequence is 19 residues long. The CDR3 protein is CATSRDSSSTLGAIGEQYF. The CDR3 region has the DNA TGTGCCACCAGCAGAGATTCCTCTTCGACCCTAGGTGCCATTGGCGAGCAGTACTTC.

DNA for the CDR3: TGTGCCAGCAGCTTAGCCGGGACAGGGGCAGATACGCAGTATTTT. It encodes CASSLAGTGADTQYF. The chain links TRBV11-3 to TRBJ2-3, with TRBD1 matching 10 bases. Trimming removed 1 base from V and 4 bases from J; junction bases left unmatched: 2. This CDR3 has 15 amino acids. The germline gives CDR1 SGHNT, CDR2 YENEEA.

The V and J genes are TRBV28 and TRBJ1-2; no clear D gene. Trimming left V 7 bases short and J 4 bases short, with 13 bases between. The CDR3 is 13 amino acids. Germline V lookup: CDR1 MDHEN, CDR2 SYDVKM. The CDR3: CASISSYLYGYTF. As DNA, the CDR3 is TGTGCCAGCATTTCTAGCTATCTCTATGGCTACACCTTC.

This clone appeared many times. The genes are TRBV30 and TRBJ2-2, with 9 nucleotides matching TRBD1. In germline, CDR1 is GTSNPN, CDR2 SVGIG (reference sequence). J lost 4 bases, V lost 7 bases, and 7 bases had no gene match. CDR3 length: 14 residues. CDR3 nucleotides: TGTGCCTTCTCCGGGACAGGGTTCACCGGGGAGCTGTTTTTT. Translation gives CAFSGTGFTGELFF.

J is TRBJ1-1 and V is TRBV7-2; D is unresolved. The germline V gene encodes CDR1 SGHTA and CDR2 FQGNSA. The CDR3 runs to 13 residues. Trimming removed 4 bases at V and 3 bases at J, with 9 bases between. In DNA, the CDR3 is TGTGCCAGCAGCTCCTCCCGGGACACTGAAGCTTTCTTT. The encoded protein is CASSSSRDTEAFF.

The chain joins TRBV29-1 to TRBJ1-3; 9 nucleotides line up with TRBD1. Germline trimming cut 7 bases from V and 4 bases from J; bases unmatched to any gene: 8. Germline CDR1 and CDR2: SQVTM and ANQGSEA. The CDR3 contains 14 residues. CDR3: CSAQQGAGGNTIYF. For the CDR3, the DNA is TGCAGCGCCCAACAGGGGGCCGGGGGAAACACCATATATTTT.

V and J are TRBV29-1 and TRBJ2-1; possibly TRBD1 for D (6 bases). Germline CDR1 and CDR2: SQVTM and ANQGSEA. The V end lost 3 bases, the J end lost 8 bases, and 8 bases lay between the germline ends. The CDR3 is 11 amino acids. The CDR3, as DNA: TGCAGCGTTGAGGGGGCTGATGAGCAGTTCTTC. Protein sequence: CSVEGADEQFF.

The chain links TRBV30 to TRBJ1-5, with TRBD1 as a possible D gene (6 bases). Trimming took 1 base from V and 0 from J, leaving 16 bases between them. This CDR3 has 17 residues. Germline V gene lookup returns CDR1 GTSNPN and CDR2 SVGIG (reference sequence). CDR3 sequence reads: CAWSAAGAYRSNQPQHF. The CDR3 DNA sequence: TGTGCCTGGAGTGCCGCAGGGGCCTACCGTAGCAATCAGCCCCAGCATTTT.

The rearrangement joins TRBV27 to TRBJ1-5; D is possibly TRBD1 (6 bases). From germline, CDR1 is MNHEY and CDR2 SMNVEV (reference sequence). The germline V and J ends were trimmed by 3 bases and 1 base, with 10 bases remaining between them. This CDR3 is 15 amino acids long. The CDR3 region has the DNA TGTGCCAGCAGTTTGACAGGTTGGAGCAATCAGCCCCAGCATTTT. Translating gives CASSLTGWSNQPQHF.

The chain joins TRBV4-1 to TRBJ1-5; TRBD1 might be the D (5 bases). V gave up 0 bases and J gave up 4 bases, with 16 bases separating them. CDR3 length equals 17 residues. The germline gives CDR1 MGHRA, CDR2 YSYEKL. CDR3 DNA sequence: TGCGCCAGCAGCCAAGAAAAAGACAGTCAAAGGAATCAGCCCCAGCATTTT. Protein product: CASSQEKDSQRNQPQHF.

The genes are TRBV18 and TRBJ2-5; possibly TRBD1 for D (5 bases). Trimming left V 3 bases short and J 4 bases short, with 18 bases between. Germline V gene sequence: CDR1 KGHSH, CDR2 LQKENI. This CDR3 comprises 16 residues. The CDR3: CASSPLPGSMVETQYF. CDR3 nucleotide sequence: TGTGCCAGCTCACCCTTGCCAGGGTCGATGGTAGAGACCCAGTACTTC.